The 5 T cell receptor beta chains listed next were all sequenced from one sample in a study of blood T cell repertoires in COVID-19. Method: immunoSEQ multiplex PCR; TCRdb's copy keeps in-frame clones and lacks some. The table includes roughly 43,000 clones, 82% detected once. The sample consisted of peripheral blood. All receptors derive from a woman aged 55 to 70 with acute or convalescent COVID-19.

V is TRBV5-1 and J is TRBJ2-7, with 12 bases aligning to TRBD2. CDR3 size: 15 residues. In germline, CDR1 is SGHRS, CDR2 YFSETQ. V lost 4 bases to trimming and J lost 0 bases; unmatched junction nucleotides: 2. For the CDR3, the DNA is TGCGCCAGCAGCGAACTAGCGGGGGGCTCCTACGAGCAGTACTTC. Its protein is CASSELAGGSYEQYF.

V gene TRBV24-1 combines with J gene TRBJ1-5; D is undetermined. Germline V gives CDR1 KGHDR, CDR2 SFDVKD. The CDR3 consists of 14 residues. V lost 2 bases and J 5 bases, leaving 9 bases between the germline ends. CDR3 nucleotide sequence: TGTGCCACCAGTGATTCTCGTACTTATCAGCCCCAGCATTTT. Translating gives CATSDSRTYQPQHF.

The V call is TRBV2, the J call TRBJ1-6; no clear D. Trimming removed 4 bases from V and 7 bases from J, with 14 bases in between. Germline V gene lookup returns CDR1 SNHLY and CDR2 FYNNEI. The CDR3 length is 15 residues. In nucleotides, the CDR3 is TGTGCCAGCAGTGGAGAGGGTCCGGGCAATTCACCCCTCCACTTT. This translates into CASSGEGPGNSPLHF. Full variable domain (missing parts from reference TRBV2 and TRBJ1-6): EPEVTQTPSHQVTQMGQEVILRCVPISNHLYFYWYRQILGQKVEFLVSFYNNEISEKSEIFDDQFSVERPDGSNFTLKIRSTKLEDSAMYFCASSGEGPGNSPLHFGNGTRLTVT.

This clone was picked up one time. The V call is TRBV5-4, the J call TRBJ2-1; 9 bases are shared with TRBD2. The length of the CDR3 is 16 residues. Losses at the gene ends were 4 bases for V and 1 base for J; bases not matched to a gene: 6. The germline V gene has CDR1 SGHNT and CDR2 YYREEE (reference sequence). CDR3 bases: TGTGCCAGCAGCCCGACTAGCGGACAGTCCTACAATGAGCAGTTCTTC. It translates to CASSPTSGQSYNEQFF.

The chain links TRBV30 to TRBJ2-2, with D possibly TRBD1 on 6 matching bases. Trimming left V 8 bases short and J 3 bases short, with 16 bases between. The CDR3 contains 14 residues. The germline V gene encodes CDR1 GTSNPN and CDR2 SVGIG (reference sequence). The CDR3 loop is CAQKKKGDTGELFF. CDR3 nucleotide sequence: TGTGCCCAGAAGAAAAAGGGGGACACCGGGGAGCTGTTTTTT.